The text below deals with one T cell receptor (beta chain). These data are taken from a study of blood T cell repertoires in COVID-19. In the study overall: PBMCs, B-cell-depleted T cells, or T cells were the source of the cDNA or gDNA that made up the material.

With V trimmed by 3 bases and J by 2 bases, 15 bases remained unmatched. The length of the CDR3 is 18 residues. Germline CDR1 and CDR2: SGHDT and YYEEEE. Only in-frame clones appear in the TCRdb table, and some are missing; sequencing was by immunoSEQ multiplex PCR. The sample has more than 200,000 clones; approximately 86% are singletons. Material: peripheral blood. V and J are TRBV5-6 and TRBJ2-7; 9 bases fit TRBD2. This receptor was taken from an older woman with COVID-19, enrolled during active disease. The CDR3 here is CASSSPTSGLKRTYEQYF. The DNA for the CDR3 is TGTGCCAGCAGCTCTCCGACTAGCGGCCTCAAGCGGACCTACGAGCAGTACTTC.